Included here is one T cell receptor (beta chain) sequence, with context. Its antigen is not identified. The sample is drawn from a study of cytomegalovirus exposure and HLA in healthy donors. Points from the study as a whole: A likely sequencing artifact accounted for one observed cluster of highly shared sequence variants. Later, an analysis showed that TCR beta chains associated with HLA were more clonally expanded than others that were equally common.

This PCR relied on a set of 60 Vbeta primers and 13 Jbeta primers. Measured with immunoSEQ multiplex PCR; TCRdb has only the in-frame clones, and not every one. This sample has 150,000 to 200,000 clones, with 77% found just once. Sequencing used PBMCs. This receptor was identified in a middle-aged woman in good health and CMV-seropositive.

This chain's CDR3 is CASRGLAGGPHNEQFF. The CDR3 coding sequence is TGTGCCAGCAGGGGACTAGCGGGAGGGCCGCACAATGAGCAGTTCTTC. The chain uses TRBV2 and TRBJ2-1; the match to TRBD2 covers 16 bases. The CDR3 runs to 16 residues. Trimming removed 6 bases from V and 5 bases from J; junction bases left unmatched: 4. CDR1 and CDR2 (germline): SNHLY, FYNNEI.